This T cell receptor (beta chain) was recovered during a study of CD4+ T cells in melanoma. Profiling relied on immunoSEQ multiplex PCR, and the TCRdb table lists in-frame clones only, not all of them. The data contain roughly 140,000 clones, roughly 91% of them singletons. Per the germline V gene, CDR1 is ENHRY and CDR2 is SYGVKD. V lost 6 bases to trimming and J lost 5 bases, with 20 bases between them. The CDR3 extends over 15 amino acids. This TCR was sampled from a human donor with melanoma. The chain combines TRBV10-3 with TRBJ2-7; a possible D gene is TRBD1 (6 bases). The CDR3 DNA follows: TGTGCCATCAGGCCCCCGGACAGAGCGTTCGACGAGCAGTACTTC. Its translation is CAIRPPDRAFDEQYF.